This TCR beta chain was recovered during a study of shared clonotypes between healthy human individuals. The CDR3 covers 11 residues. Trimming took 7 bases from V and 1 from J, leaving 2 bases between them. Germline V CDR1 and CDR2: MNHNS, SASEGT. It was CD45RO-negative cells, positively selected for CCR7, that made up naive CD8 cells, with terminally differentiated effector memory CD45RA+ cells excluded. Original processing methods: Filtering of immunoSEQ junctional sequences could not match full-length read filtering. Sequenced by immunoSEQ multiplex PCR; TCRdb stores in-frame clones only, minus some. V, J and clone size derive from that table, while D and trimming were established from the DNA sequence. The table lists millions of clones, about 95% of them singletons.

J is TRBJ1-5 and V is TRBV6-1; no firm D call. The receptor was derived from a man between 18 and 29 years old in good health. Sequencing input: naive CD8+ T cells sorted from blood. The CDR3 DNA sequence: TGTGCCAGCACCAGCAATCAGCCCCAGCATTTT. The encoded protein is CASTSNQPQHF.